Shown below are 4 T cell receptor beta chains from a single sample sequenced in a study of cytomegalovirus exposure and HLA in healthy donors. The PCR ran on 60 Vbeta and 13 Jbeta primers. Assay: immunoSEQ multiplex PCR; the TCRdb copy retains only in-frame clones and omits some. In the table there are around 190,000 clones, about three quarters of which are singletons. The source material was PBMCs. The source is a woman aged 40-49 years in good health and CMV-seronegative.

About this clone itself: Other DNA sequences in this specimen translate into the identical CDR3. The CDR3 spells CASSPGHQNTEAFF. The DNA for the CDR3 is TGCGCCAGCAGCCCCGGACATCAGAACACTGAAGCTTTCTTT. The V and J genes are TRBV5-1 and TRBJ1-1; D perhaps matches TRBD1 (5 bases). CDR3 length: 14 amino acids. Germline assignment: CDR1 SGHRS and CDR2 YFSETQ. Trimming stripped 4 bases from V and 1 base from J, with 11 bases between. Filled out from reference TRBV5-1 and TRBJ1-1, the complete variable domain reads KAGVTQTPRYLIKTRGQQVTLSCSPISGHRSVSWYQQTPGQGLQFLFEYFSETQRNKGNFPGRFSGRQFSNSRSEMNVSTLELGDSALYLCASSPGHQNTEAFFGQGTRLTVV.

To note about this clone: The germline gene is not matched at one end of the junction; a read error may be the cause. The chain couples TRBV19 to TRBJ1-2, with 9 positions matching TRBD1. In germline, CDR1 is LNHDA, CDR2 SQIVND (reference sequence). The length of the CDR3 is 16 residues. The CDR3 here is CASSRGSGQGSYGHTF. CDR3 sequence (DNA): TGTGCCAGTAGTAGGGGTTCGGGACAGGGCTCCTATGGCCACACCTTC. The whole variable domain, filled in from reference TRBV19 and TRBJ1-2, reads DGGITQSPKYLFRKEGQNVTLSCEQNLNHDAMYWYRQDPGQGLRLIYYSQIVNDFQKGDIAEGYSVSREKKESFPLTVTSAQKNPTAFYLCASSRGSGQGSYGHTFGSGTRLTVV.

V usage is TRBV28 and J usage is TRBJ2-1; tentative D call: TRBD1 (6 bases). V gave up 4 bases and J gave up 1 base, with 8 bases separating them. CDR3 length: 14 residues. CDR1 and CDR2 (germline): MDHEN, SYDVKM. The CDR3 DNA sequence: TGTGCCAGCAGTTGGCAGGGGTCCTACAATGAGCAGTTCTTC. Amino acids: CASSWQGSYNEQFF.

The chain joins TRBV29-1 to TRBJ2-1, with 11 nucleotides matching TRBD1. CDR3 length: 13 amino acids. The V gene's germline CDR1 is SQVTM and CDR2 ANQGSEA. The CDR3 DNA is TGCGCATCGGGGACAGGGGGCTACAATGAGCAGTTCTTC. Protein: CASGTGGYNEQFF.